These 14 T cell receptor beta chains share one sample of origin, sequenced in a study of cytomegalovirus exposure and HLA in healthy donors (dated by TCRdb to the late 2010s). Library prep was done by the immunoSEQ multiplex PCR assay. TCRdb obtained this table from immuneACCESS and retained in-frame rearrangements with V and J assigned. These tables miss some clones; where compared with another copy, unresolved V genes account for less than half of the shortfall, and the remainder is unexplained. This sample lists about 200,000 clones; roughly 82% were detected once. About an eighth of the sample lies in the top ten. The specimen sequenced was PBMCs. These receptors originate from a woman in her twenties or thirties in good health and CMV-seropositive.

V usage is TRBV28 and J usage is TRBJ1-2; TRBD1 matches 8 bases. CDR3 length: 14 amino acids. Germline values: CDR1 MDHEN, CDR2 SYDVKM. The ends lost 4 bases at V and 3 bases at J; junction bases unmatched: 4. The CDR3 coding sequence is TGTGCCAGCAGTTCACCACAGGGGGACTATGGCTACACCTTC. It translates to CASSSPQGDYGYTF.

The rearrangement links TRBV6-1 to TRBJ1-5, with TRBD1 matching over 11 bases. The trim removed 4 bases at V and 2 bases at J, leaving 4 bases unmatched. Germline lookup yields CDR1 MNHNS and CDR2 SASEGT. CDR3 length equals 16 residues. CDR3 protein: CASSAGTGGGNQPQHF. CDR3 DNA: TGTGCCAGCAGTGCGGGGACAGGGGGTGGCAATCAGCCCCAGCATTTT.

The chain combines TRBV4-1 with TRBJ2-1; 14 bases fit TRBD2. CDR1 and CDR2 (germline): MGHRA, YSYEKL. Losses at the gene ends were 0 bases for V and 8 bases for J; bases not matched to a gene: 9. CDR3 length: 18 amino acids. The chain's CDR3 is CASSQDGLAGGGVDEQFF. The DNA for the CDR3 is TGCGCCAGCAGCCAAGATGGACTAGCGGGAGGAGGTGTTGATGAGCAGTTCTTC.

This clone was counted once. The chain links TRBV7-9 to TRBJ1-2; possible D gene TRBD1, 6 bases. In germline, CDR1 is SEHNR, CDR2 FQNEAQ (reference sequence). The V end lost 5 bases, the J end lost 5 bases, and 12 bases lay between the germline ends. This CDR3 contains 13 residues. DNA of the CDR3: TGTGCCAGCAGCCCAGGACAGCTTTATGGCTACACCTTC. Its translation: CASSPGQLYGYTF.

This CDR3 is CASSDPSTGSMATF. In DNA, the CDR3 is TGTGCCAGCAGTGATCCCTCGACAGGATCAATGGCCACCTTC. The chain employs TRBV25-1 and TRBJ1-2; possible D gene TRBD1, 6 bases. Trimming took 3 bases from V and 13 from J, leaving 21 bases between them. The CDR3 spans 14 residues. Germline V gene lookup returns CDR1 MGHDK and CDR2 SYGVNS.

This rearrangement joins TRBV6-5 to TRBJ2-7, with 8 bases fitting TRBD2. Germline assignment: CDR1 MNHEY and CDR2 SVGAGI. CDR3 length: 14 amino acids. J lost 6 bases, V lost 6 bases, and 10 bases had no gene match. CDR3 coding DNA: TGTGCCAGCAGCACCCCCACGGGGGGGGGCGAGCAGTACTTC. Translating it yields CASSTPTGGGEQYF.

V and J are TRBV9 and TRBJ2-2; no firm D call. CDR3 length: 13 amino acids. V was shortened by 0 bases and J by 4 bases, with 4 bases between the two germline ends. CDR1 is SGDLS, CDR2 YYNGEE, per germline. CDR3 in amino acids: CASSVDLTGELFF. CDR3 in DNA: TGTGCCAGCAGCGTAGATCTCACCGGGGAGCTGTTTTTT.

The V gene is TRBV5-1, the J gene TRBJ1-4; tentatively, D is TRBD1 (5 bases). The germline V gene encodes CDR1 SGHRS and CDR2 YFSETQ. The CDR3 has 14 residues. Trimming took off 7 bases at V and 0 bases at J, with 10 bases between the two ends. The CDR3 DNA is TGCGCCAGCGCGGGGGAGGCAACTAATGAAAAACTGTTTTTT. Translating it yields CASAGEATNEKLFF.

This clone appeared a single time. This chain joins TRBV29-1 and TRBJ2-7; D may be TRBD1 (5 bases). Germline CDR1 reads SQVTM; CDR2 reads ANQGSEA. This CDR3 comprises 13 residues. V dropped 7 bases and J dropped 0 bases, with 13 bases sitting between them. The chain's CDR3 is CSGMTVSSYEQYF. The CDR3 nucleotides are TGCAGCGGGATGACAGTGAGCTCCTACGAGCAGTACTTC.

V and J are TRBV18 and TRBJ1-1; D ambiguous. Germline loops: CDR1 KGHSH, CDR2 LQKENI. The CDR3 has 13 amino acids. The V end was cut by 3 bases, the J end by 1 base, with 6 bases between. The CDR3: CASSPTGNTEAFF. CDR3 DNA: TGTGCCAGCTCACCTACGGGGAACACTGAAGCTTTCTTT.

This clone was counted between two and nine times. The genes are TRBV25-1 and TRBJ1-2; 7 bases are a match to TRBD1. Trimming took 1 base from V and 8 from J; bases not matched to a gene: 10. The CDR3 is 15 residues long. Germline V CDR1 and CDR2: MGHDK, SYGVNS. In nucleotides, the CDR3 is TGTGCCAGCAGTGAATCATGGGGACAGCGTCAAGGCTACACCTTC. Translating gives CASSESWGQRQGYTF.

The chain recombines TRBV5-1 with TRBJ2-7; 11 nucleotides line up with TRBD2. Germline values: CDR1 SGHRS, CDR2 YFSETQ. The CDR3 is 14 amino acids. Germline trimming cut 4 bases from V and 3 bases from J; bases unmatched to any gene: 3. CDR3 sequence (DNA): TGCGCCAGCAGCCCCCTAGCGGGAGGCTACGAGCAGTACTTC. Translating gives CASSPLAGGYEQYF.

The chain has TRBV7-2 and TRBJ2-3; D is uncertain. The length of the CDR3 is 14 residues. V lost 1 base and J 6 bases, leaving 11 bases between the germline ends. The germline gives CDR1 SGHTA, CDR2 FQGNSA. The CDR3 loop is CASSLVSGPDTQYF. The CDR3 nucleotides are TGTGCCAGCAGCTTAGTTTCAGGCCCTGATACGCAGTATTTT.

The CDR3 DNA follows: TGCGCCAGCAGCCGATCCAAGACAGATAGCAATCAGCCCCAGCATTTT. It specifies CASSRSKTDSNQPQHF. The rearrangement joins TRBV4-1 to TRBJ1-5; D is possibly TRBD1 (5 bases). This CDR3 comprises 16 residues. From germline, CDR1 is MGHRA and CDR2 YSYEKL. Trimming stripped 4 bases from V and 0 bases from J, with 13 bases between.